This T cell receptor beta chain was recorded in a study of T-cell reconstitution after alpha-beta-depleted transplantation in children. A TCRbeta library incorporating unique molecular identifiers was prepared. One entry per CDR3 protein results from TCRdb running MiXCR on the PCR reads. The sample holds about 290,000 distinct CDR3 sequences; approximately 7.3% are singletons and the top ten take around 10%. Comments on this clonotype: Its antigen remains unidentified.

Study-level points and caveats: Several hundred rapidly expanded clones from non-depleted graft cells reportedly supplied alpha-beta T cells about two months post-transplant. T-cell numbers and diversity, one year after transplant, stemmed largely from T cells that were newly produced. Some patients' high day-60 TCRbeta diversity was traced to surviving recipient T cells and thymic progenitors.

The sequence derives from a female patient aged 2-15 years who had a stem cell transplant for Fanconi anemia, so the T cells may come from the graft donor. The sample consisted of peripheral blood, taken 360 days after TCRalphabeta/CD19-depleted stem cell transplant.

CDR3 protein: CASSETVSNQPQHF. The CDR3, as DNA: TGTGCCAGCAGCGAGACGGTCAGCAATCAGCCCCAGCATTTT. The chain has TRBV7-6 and TRBJ1-5; D remains ambiguous. Between the trimmed V and J ends, which lost 5 bases and 1 base, there was a span of 9 bases. This CDR3 region has 14 residues. Germline values: CDR1 SGHVS, CDR2 FNYEAQ. Using reference TRBV7-6 and TRBJ1-5 for the parts outside the CDR3, the full variable domain is GAGVSQSPRYKVTKRGQDVALRCDPISGHVSLYWYRQALGQGPEFLTYFNYEAQQDKSGLPNDRFSAERPEGSISTLTIQRTEQRDSAMYRCASSETVSNQPQHFGDGTRLSIL.